This T cell receptor (beta chain) was documented in a study of identical twins listed by TCRdb under 2016. Regarding the complete study: To test whether fetal clonotypes persist, this study deep-sequenced TCR alpha and beta repertoires from monozygotic twins, from unrelated adults of various ages, and from cord blood. To rule out contamination, the twin experiments were replicated at different times with different library preparation protocols. Overall study outcomes, separate from this receptor: Abundant cord blood beta clonotypes had fewer insertions, young adult naive repertoires showed a similar but weaker trend, and memory repertoires showed no such trend. The excess sharing between twins in beta out-of-frame sequences was weaker because fewer shared sequences reduced the signal-to-noise ratio. Conclusions relied on cross-sectional statistical analysis, since the same donors could not be followed over many years. Compared with coincidental sharing between unrelated individuals, out-of-frame TCR alpha sequences shared between twins had an excess of sequences with low generation probability. Zero-insertion analyses could be partly confounded by invariant T cells such as MAIT and iNKT, though diverse VJ usage argued against such confounding for most clonotypes. Recombination models systematically underestimated out-of-frame TCR alpha sharing in monozygotic twins but agreed with sharing between unrelated individuals.

With regard to this clonotype: The target of this receptor is not known. At one boundary the junction diverges from the germline segment, which might be a read error.

Only healthy Caucasian donors were included. The twin cohort consisted of three pairs of female monozygotic twins, all aged roughly 18 to 29 years. Positive isolation kits from Invitrogen were used to isolate the CD4+ and CD8+ T cell populations. The library was prepared using 5' RACE. The sequencer was an Illumina HiSeq 2000. Template switching introduced a universal primer binding site; the final cDNA contained a unique molecular identifier, enabling accurate counting of TCR cDNA molecules. Specific primers in the conserved constant-segment region were used to synthesize first-strand cDNA for TCR alpha and beta chains. To control for contamination, every cDNA library carried two barcodes: a SMART-Mk sample barcode plus Illumina barcodes. Two successive PCR steps introduced TruSeq adapter sequences along with Illumina sample barcodes. The Illumina HiSeq platform was used with custom primers to sequence TCR alpha and beta cDNA libraries. The study's own analysis went as follows. MiGEC was used to process raw reads and extract unique molecular identifiers, and MiXCR was used to find CDR3 positions. Recombination models were inferred per individual with the repgenHMM and IGoR tools using an EM algorithm. The analysis of shared clonotypes was done with the tcR package in R, with sharing normalized by the product of cloneset sizes. To study raw recombination without the effects of thymic and clonal selection, out-of-frame nonproductive sequences were analyzed. Starting from the raw public reads, TCRdb applied fastp trimming at Q25, assembled clones with MiXCR and retained in-frame beta chains. Each entry merges the rows of one CDR3 protein and shows their most common DNA and genes. TCRdb, not the authors, supplied the V and J calls. This sample gives around 480,000 distinct CDR3 sequences in total; over 11% of them show up just once. The ten largest make up approximately 0.98% of the sample.

These data were also reused for a study on yellow fever vaccine responses in identical twins. That second report states: The authors reported that the T cell response to vaccination in identical twins appeared partly convergent and partly personalized. Focusing on identical twins, the study followed the T cell clones that responded to the vaccine, and did so with precision.

This TCR was recovered from a young woman in good health. The specimen was CD4+ T cells sorted from blood.

The CDR3 protein: CASSRRQSSGELFF. At the DNA level, the sequence is TGTGCTAGCAGCAGGAGACAGAGCTCCGGGGAGCTGTTTTTT. Recombination linked TRBV7-7 to TRBJ2-2; the D gene is possibly TRBD1, with 5 bases matching. CDR1 and CDR2 (SSHAT, FNYEAQ) derive from the germline V gene (reference sequence). The CDR3 measures 14 amino acids from cysteine to phenylalanine. Only CDR3 DNA is held: 42 bases, read in frame from base 1.